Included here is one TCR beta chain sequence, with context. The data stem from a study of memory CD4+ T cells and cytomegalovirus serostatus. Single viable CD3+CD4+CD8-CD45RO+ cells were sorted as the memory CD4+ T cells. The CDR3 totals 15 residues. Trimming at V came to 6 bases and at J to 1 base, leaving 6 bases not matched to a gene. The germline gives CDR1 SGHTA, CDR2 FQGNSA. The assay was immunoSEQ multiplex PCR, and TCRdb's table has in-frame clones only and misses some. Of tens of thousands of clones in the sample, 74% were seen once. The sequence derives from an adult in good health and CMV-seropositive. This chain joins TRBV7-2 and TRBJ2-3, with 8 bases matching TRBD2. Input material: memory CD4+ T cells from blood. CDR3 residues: CASRRGLDGTDTQYF. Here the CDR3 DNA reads TGTGCCAGCAGACGGGGACTAGACGGCACAGATACGCAGTATTTT.